This T cell receptor beta chain was captured by sequencing in a study of CD8 T cells in ankylosing spondylitis. General study results and limits: Roughly 8 highly homologous variants formed a TCR beta motif that appeared characteristic of ankylosing spondylitis blood. A subset of motif variants has previously been described in the synovial fluid and blood of reactive arthritis. Reports say disease-linked clones showed up significantly more in matched ankylosing spondylitis synovial fluid. In peripheral blood, disease-linked CD8+ clones occurred at relatively low frequencies.

The CDR3 is 12 amino acids. V lost 6 bases and J lost 6, with 10 bases in between. The TCR beta libraries were generated through quantitative 5'-RACE incorporating molecular barcodes. TCRdb recomputed calls from the 5' RACE reads with MiXCR, one row per CDR3 protein. Among around 490,000 distinct CDR3 sequences listed, 5.3% were seen once. This clonotype was found many times. The antigen is not known. This receptor was obtained from a male donor with ankylosing spondylitis. The source material was blood, either unsorted or a sorted T cell fraction (not recorded which). The J gene is TRBJ2-3, the V gene TRBV12-3 or TRBV12-4; D may be TRBD1 (5 bases). CDR3 residues: CASSQNRDTQYF. In DNA, the CDR3 is TGTGCCAGCAGCCAAAACAGGGATACGCAGTATTTT.